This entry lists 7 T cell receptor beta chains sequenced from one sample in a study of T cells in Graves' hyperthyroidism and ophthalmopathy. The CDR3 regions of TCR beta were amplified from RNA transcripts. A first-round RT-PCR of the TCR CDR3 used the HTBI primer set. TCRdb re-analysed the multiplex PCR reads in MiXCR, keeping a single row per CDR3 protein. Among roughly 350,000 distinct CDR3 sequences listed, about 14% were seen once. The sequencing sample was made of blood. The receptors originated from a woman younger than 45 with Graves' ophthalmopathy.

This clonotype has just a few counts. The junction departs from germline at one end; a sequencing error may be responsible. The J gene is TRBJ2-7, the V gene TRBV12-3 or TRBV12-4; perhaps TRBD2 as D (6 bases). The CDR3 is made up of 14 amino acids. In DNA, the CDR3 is TGTGCCAACAGTCCCGGGACTTGGGGGTTCGAGCAGTACTTC. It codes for CANSPGTWGFEQYF.

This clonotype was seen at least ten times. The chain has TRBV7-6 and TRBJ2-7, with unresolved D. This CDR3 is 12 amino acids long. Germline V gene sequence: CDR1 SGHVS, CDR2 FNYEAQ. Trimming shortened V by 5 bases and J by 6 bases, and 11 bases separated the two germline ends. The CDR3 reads CASSPRRTEQYF. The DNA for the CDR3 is TGTGCCAGCAGCCCCAGACGAACCGAGCAGTACTTC.

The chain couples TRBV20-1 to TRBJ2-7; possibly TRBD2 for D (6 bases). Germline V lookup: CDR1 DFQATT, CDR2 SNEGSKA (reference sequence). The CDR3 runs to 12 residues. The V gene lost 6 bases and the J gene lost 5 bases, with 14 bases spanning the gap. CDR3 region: CSAYGRANEQYF. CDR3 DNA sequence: TGCAGTGCATACGGGAGAGCGAACGAGCAGTACTTC.

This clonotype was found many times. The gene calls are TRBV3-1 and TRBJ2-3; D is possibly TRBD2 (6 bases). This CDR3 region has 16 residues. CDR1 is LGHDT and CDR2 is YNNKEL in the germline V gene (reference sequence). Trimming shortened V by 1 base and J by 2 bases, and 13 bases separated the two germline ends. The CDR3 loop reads CASSQAGGVPTDTQYF. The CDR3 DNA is TGTGCCAGCAGCCAAGCTGGCGGGGTTCCCACAGATACGCAGTATTTT.

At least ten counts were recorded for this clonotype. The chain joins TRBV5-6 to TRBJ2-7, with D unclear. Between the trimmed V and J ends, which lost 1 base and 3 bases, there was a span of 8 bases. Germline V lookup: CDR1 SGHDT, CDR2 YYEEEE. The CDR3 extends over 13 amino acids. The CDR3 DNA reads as TGTGCCAGCAGCTTGATAAACGACTACGAGCAGTACTTC. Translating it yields CASSLINDYEQYF. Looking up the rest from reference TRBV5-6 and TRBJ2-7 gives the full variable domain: DAGVTQSPTHLIKTRGQQVTLRCSPKSGHDTVSWYQQALGQGPQFIFQYYEEEERQRGNFPDRFSGHQFPNYSSELNVNALLLGDSALYLCASSLINDYEQYFGPGTRLTVT.

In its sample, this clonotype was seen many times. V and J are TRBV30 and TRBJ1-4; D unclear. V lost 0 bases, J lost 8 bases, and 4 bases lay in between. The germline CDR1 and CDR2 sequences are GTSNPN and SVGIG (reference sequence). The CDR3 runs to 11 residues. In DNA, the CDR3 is TGTGCCTGGAGTGTTGTGGAAAAACTGTTTTTT. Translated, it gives CAWSVVEKLFF.

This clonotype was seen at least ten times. CDR3 amino acids: CSFPGSPDTQYF. The CDR3 DNA is TGCAGCTTTCCGGGGTCCCCCGATACGCAGTATTTT. The rearrangement joins TRBV29-1 to TRBJ2-3; TRBD2 is a possible D gene (5 bases). The CDR3 contains 12 residues. CDR1 and CDR2 from the germline V gene are SQVTM and ANQGSEA. With 8 bases removed from V and 6 bases from J, the gap between germline ends came to 15 bases.